This TCR beta chain comes out of a study of vaccination and CD4 T cells after COVID-19. Documented treatment: approximately nine-day PBMC culture with coronavirus spike peptide pools or control peptides (ViraFEST assay). The study sequenced cultured CD4+ T cell DNA using the Oncomine TCR Beta short-read assay. TCRdb fed the PCR reads into MiXCR, producing one record per CDR3 protein. Among more than 15,000 distinct CDR3 sequences listed, 23% were seen once. This CDR3 comprises 18 residues. CDR1 and CDR2 from the germline V gene are MNHEY and SVGAGI. V dropped 2 bases and J dropped 3; count of bases not matched to a gene: 10. About this clonotype: Antigen specificity is unknown.

The TCR comes from a human donor with COVID-19. The chain carries TRBV6-5 and TRBJ2-1; 10 nucleotides match TRBD2. The source material was cultured CD4+ T cells from blood. CDR3 nucleotides: TGTGCCAGCAGTTACACTCATCCGCTAGCGGGGGACTACAATGAGCAGTTCTTC. This translates into CASSYTHPLAGDYNEQFF.